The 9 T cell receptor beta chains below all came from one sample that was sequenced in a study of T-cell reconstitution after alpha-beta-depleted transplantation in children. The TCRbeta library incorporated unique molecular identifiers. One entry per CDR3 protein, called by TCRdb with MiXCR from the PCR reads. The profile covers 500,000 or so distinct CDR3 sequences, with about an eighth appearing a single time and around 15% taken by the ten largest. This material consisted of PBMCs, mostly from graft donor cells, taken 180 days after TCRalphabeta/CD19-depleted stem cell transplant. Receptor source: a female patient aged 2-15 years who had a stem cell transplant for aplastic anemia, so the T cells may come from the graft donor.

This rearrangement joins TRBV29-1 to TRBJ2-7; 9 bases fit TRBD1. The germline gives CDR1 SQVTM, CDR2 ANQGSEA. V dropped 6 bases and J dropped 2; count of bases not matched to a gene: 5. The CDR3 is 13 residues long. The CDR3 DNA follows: TGCAGCGTGAGGACAGGGGCCACCTACGAGCAGTACGTC. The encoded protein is CSVRTGATYEQYV.

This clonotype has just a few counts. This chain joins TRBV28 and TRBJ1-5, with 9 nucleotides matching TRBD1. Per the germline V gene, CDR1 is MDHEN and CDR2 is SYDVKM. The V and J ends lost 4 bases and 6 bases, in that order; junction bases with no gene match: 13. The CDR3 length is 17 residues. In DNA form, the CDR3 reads TGTGCCAGCAGTTATACAATTAGGACAGGGGCGGCTCAGCCCCAGCATTTT. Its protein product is CASSYTIRTGAAQPQHF.

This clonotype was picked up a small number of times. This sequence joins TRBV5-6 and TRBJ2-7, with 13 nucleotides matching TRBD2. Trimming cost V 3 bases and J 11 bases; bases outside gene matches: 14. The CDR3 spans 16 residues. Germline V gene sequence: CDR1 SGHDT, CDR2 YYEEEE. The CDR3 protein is CASSWRGLAGSGEEYV. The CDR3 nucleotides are TGTGCCAGCAGCTGGCGGGGACTAGCGGGGAGCGGGGAAGAGTACGTC.

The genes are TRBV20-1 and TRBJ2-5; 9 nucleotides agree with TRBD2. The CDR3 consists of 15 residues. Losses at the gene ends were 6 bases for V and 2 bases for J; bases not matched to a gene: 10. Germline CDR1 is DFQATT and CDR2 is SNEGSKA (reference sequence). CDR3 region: CSARREGYVQETQYF. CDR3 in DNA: TGCAGTGCGCGGCGGGAGGGTTACGTACAAGAGACCCAGTACTTC.

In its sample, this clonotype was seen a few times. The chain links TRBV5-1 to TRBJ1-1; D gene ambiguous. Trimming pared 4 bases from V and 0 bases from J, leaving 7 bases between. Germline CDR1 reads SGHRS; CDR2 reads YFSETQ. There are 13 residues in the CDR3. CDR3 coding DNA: TGCGCCAGCAGCGGTGAGATGAACACTGAAGCTTTCTTT. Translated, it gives CASSGEMNTEAFF.

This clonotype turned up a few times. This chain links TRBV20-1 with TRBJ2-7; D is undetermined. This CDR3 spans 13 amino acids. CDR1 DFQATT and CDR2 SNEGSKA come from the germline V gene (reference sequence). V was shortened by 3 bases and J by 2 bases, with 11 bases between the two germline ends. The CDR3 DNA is TGCAGTGCTAGGAGGCAGGTGGCCTACGAGCAGTACTTC. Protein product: CSARRQVAYEQYF.

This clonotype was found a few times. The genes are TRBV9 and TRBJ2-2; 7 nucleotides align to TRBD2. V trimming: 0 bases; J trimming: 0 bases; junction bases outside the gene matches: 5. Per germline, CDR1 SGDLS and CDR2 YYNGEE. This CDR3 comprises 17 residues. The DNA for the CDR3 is TGTGCCAGCAGCGTAGCCCCGGGACTAACGAACACCGGGGAGCTGTTTTTT. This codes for CASSVAPGLTNTGELFF.

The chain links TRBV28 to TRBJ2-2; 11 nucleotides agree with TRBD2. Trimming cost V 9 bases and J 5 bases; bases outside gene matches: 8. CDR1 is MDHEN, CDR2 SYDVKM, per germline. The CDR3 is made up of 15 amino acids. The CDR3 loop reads CASLTSGKRTGELFF. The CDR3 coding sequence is TGTGCCAGTTTGACTAGCGGGAAAAGAACCGGGGAGCTGTTTTTT.

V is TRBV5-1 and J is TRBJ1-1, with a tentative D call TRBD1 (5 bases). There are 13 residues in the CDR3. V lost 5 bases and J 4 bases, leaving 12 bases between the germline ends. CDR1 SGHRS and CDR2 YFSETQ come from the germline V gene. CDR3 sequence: CASSQQGRTEAFF. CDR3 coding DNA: TGCGCCAGCAGTCAGCAGGGTCGCACTGAAGCTTTCTTT.